This record looks at one T cell receptor beta chain sequence and its context. Its antigen is currently unknown. This sample was taken from a study of T cells after yellow fever vaccination. Study-wide points: Abundant bulk-derived clonotypes could contaminate FACS-sorted repertoires.

5'RACE template switching generated TCR cDNA, adding a universal primer site and UMIs. TCRdb reanalysed the 5' RACE reads using MiXCR and keeps one entry per CDR3 protein. The top ten clones hold more than 3% of a sample with approximately 330,000 distinct CDR3 sequences, about an eighth of them seen once. The clonotype was recovered from a young man who received the YFV17D yellow fever vaccine. The specimen comprised CD4+ T cells sorted from PBMCs, sampled 15 days after the yellow fever booster vaccination.

CDR3 protein: CASSRNRVGNEQFF. CDR3 nucleotides: TGTGCCAGCAGCCGGAACAGGGTGGGCAATGAGCAGTTCTTC. This sequence joins TRBV7-9 and TRBJ2-1, with D possibly matching TRBD1 (6 bases). V was pared by 5 bases and J by 6 bases, with 14 bases between. Germline loops: CDR1 SEHNR, CDR2 FQNEAQ (reference sequence). The length of the CDR3 is 14 residues.